This paragraph reports one TCR beta chain. This entry comes from a study of blood T cell repertoires in COVID-19. Study-level information: The United States, Italy and Spain were the sources of the acute and convalescent COVID-19 samples. T cells, B-cell-depleted T cells, or PBMCs provided the cDNA or gDNA that served as material.

As processed by the authors: How many nucleated cells were present was estimated from reference gene primer amplification. Libraries were prepared by immunoSEQ multiplex PCR; TCRdb keeps only in-frame clonotypes and omits some of them. The V and J calls and the clone size are those of that table, but D and trimming were determined from the DNA. The top ten hold 2% to 2.5% of the sample, which has about 260,000 clones, approximately 89% seen once. This CDR3 has 15 residues. The germline V gene has CDR1 LGHNA and CDR2 YNFKEQ. Trimming took off 1 base at V and 1 base at J, with 11 bases between the two ends.

This TCR derives from a woman between 45 and 60 years old with acute or convalescent COVID-19. The rearrangement joins TRBV4-2 to TRBJ2-7, with a possible D match to TRBD1 (6 bases). Sequenced material: peripheral blood. CDR3 sequence (DNA): TGTGCCAGCAGCCAAGTGGGGGCAGGGTCCTACGAGCAGTACTTC. The encoded protein is CASSQVGAGSYEQYF.